Listed below are T cell receptor beta chains from one sample, sequenced in a study of CD8+ T cells in alopecia areata. The method was immunoSEQ multiplex PCR; TCRdb's version includes in-frame clones alone and lacks a portion of them. The data show 150,000 to 250,000 clones, over 45% seen once. The sample consisted of CD4+ T cells sorted from blood, taken at week 24, from a patient treated with tofacitinib. Receptors originate from a human donor with alopecia areata. The CDR3 runs from the conserved cysteine through the conserved F or W. A D gene is named only where the DNA matches it firmly. Only part of the rows carry a size: once, few, many, or a class if the clone is expanded.

>TRBD2|TRBJ2-5|TRBV5-1|.
CASRVLAGVTETQYF
TGCGCCAGCAGGGTTTTAGCGGGGGTCACCGAGACCCAGTACTTC
>TRBD1|TRBJ2-2|TRBV2|.
CASRELQGDTGELFF
TGTGCCAGCAGGGAATTACAGGGGGACACCGGGGAGCTGTTTTTT
>.|TRBJ2-7|TRBV20-1|.
CSAGPYEQYF
TGCAGTGCTGGCCCCTACGAGCAGTACTTC
>.|TRBJ1-4|TRBV6-5|once
CASSPRLNEKLFF
TGTGCCAGCAGTCCTCGCCTTAATGAAAAACTGTTTTTT
>.|TRBJ2-3|TRBV6-5|.
CATLQGRNTQYF
TGTGCCACCTTACAGGGTCGGAATACGCAGTATTTT
>.|TRBJ1-2|TRBV5-1|.
CASSLDPENYGYTF
TGCGCCAGCAGCTTGGACCCGGAAAACTATGGCTACACCTTC
>TRBD1|TRBJ1-2|TRBV5-1|.
CASSFRTGGQGYTF
TGCGCCAGCAGCTTTAGGACAGGGGGCCAAGGCTACACCTTC
>.|TRBJ1-2|TRBV9|.
CASSVDPGNYGYTF
TGTGCCAGCAGCGTAGACCCCGGGAACTATGGCTACACCTTC
>TRBD2|TRBJ2-1|TRBV5-1|.
CASKGLAADNEQFF
TGCGCCAGCAAGGGACTAGCGGCCGACAATGAGCAGTTCTTC
>.|TRBJ2-1|TRBV27|.
CASCFRGHISYNEQFF
TGTGCCAGCTGCTTTAGGGGACACATCTCCTACAATGAGCAGTTCTTC
>.|TRBJ1-1|TRBV21-1|few
CASSIPGRDTEAFF
TGTGCCAGCAGCATCCCAGGGCGGGACACTGAAGCTTTCTTT
>TRBD2|TRBJ2-1|TRBV7-8|.
CASTNRLAGRNEQFF
TGTGCCAGCACCAATAGACTAGCGGGTAGGAATGAGCAGTTCTTC
>TRBD1|TRBJ1-2|TRBV29-1|.
CSVEGRGLNYGYTF
TGCAGCGTCGAAGGCAGGGGGCTTAACTATGGCTACACCTTC
>.|TRBJ2-1|TRBV4-3|few
CASSQDIIGNEQFF
TGCGCCAGCAGCCAAGATATAATCGGCAATGAGCAGTTCTTC
>.|TRBJ2-3|TRBV5-1|.
CASSLNLADTQYF
TGCGCCAGCAGCTTGAATCTGGCAGATACGCAGTATTTT
>.|TRBJ1-2|TRBV28|.
CASSPLDRNYGYTF
TGTGCCAGCAGCCCTTTAGACAGAAACTATGGCTACACCTTC
>.|TRBJ2-7|TRBV4-1|once
CASSQGKVLNYEQYF
TGCGCCAGCAGCCAAGGAAAGGTTTTGAACTACGAGCAGTACTTC
>.|TRBJ1-1|TRBV7-3|.
CASSHWRYTEAFF
TGTGCCAGCAGCCACTGGCGGTACACTGAAGCTTTCTTT
>.|TRBJ2-3|TRBV2|.
CASSESDTQYF
TGTGCCAGCAGCGAGTCAGATACGCAGTATTTT
>.|TRBJ1-5|TRBV30|few
CAWCVRGGQPQHF
TGTGCCTGGTGTGTGAGGGGTGGTCAGCCCCAGCATTTT
>TRBD2|TRBJ2-3|TRBV30|few
CASEAGITDTQYF
TGTGCCTCGGAAGCGGGAATTACAGATACGCAGTATTTT
>TRBD2|TRBJ2-3|TRBV7-3|once
CASSPHSGTSIDTQYF
TGTGCCAGCAGCCCACACTCCGGGACTAGCATAGATACGCAGTATTTT
>TRBD2|TRBJ2-7|TRBV29-1|few
CSVLTSGMRGEQYF
TGCAGCGTTTTAACCAGCGGGATGAGGGGCGAGCAGTACTTC
>.|TRBJ2-6|TRBV5-1|.
CASRVDRYSGANVLTF
TGCGCCAGCAGAGTCGACAGGTACTCTGGGGCCAACGTCCTGACTTTC
>.|TRBJ2-2|TRBV18|once
CASSPSTANTGELFF
TGTGCCAGCTCACCATCGACCGCGAACACCGGGGAGCTGTTTTTT
>TRBD2|TRBJ2-1|TRBV30|.
CAWSPTSGIFGEQFF
TGTGCCTGGAGCCCCACGAGCGGGATTTTCGGGGAGCAGTTCTTC
>.|TRBJ1-2|TRBV5-8|.
CASGAVGGYTF
TGTGCCAGCGGGGCGGTGGGCGGCTACACCTTC
>.|TRBJ2-1|TRBV29-1|.
CSVERGNGNEQFF
TGCAGCGTTGAACGAGGAAACGGCAATGAGCAGTTCTTC
>.|TRBJ2-5|TRBV5-1|.
CASRPTVGETQYF
TGCGCCAGCAGACCCACAGTGGGCGAGACCCAGTACTTC
>.|TRBJ1-2|TRBV14|many
CASSQDLATRVGYTF
TGTGCCAGCAGCCAAGATTTGGCCACCAGGGTTGGCTACACCTTC
>.|TRBJ2-7|TRBV4-1|few
CASSHDPRDKSYEQYF
TGCGCCAGCAGCCACGACCCCAGGGACAAATCTTACGAGCAGTACTTC
>TRBD1|TRBJ2-2|TRBV5-1|once
CASSLLGGADGELFF
TGCGCCAGCAGCTTGTTAGGGGGCGCCGACGGGGAGCTGTTTTTT
>.|TRBJ1-2|TRBV29-1|.
CSVEVGRAVGGYTF
TGCAGCGTTGAAGTGGGGAGGGCCGTGGGAGGCTACACCTTC
>.|TRBJ2-7|TRBV29-1|.
CSVELGREQYF
TGCAGCGTTGAACTGGGGCGCGAGCAGTACTTC
>.|TRBJ2-7|TRBV18|.
CASSPRTGPYEQYF
TGTGCCAGCTCACCACGGACTGGACCCTACGAGCAGTACTTC
>.|TRBJ2-5|TRBV30|once
CAWSVTGETQYF
TGTGCCTGGAGTGTTACTGGGGAGACCCAGTACTTC
>TRBD1|TRBJ1-1|TRBV5-1|.
CASSLGERTGRTEAFF
TGCGCCAGCAGCTTGGGGGAGAGGACAGGGCGGACTGAAGCTTTCTTT
>.|TRBJ2-7|TRBV5-1|few
CASSLEGLGYEQYF
TGCGCCAGCAGCTTGGAGGGGCTCGGTTACGAGCAGTACTTC
>.|TRBJ2-5|TRBV15|.
CATSLRGQETQYF
TGTGCCACCAGCTTACGGGGCCAAGAGACCCAGTACTTC
>.|TRBJ2-5|TRBV28|.
CASTHQGGQETQYF
TGTGCCAGCACCCATCAAGGGGGCCAAGAGACCCAGTACTTC
>.|TRBJ2-5|TRBV7-2|few
CASSRITLGETQYF
TGTGCCAGCAGCCGAATTACACTCGGGGAGACCCAGTACTTC
>.|TRBJ2-6|TRBV2|.
CASIIDRGHSGANVLTF
TGTGCCAGCATAATAGACCGGGGCCACTCTGGGGCCAACGTCCTGACTTTC
>.|TRBJ1-1|TRBV2|.
CASSRTRRNTEAFF
TGTGCCAGCAGTCGGACAAGACGGAACACTGAAGCTTTCTTT
>.|TRBJ2-1|TRBV14|few
CASSQYTGQAGFRTSEQFF
TGTGCCAGCAGCCAGTACACAGGGCAAGCAGGATTCCGAACGTCTGAGCAGTTCTTC
>.|TRBJ1-2|TRBV5-1|.
CASTFLEGAMGYTF
TGCGCCAGCACCTTTTTAGAGGGCGCTATGGGCTACACCTTC
>TRBD2|TRBJ2-1|TRBV7-2|few
CASSSGGRNEQFF
TGTGCCAGCAGCTCGGGAGGGAGGAATGAGCAGTTCTTC
>.|TRBJ1-2|TRBV6-5|.
CASSYSSNYGYTF
TGTGCCAGCAGTTACTCGTCTAACTATGGCTACACCTTC
>.|TRBJ1-2|TRBV19|.
CASSIEGTYGYTF
TGTGCCAGTAGTATAGAGGGCACCTATGGCTACACCTTC
>TRBD1|TRBJ2-3|TRBV4-2|.
CASSQGQGRTDTQYF
TGTGCCAGCAGCCAAGGACAGGGACGCACAGATACGCAGTATTTT
>.|TRBJ1-1|TRBV29-1|few
CSVGKGGNTEAFF
TGCAGCGTTGGGAAAGGTGGTAACACTGAAGCTTTCTTT
>TRBD1|TRBJ2-2|TRBV6-6|.
CASSNQQGATGELFF
TGTGCCAGCAGCAACCAGCAGGGGGCTACCGGGGAGCTGTTTTTT
>.|TRBJ2-5|TRBV9|few
CASSVDNTEMETQYF
TGTGCCAGCAGCGTAGATAACACGGAAATGGAGACCCAGTACTTC
>.|TRBJ2-6|TRBV10-3|.
CAISEGGSGANVLTF
TGTGCCATCAGTGAGGGGGGCTCTGGGGCCAACGTCCTGACTTTC
>TRBD1|TRBJ2-2|TRBV5-1|few
CASSPTGAGELFF
TGCGCCAGCAGTCCTACAGGGGCCGGGGAGCTGTTTTTT
>.|TRBJ2-7|TRBV30|.
CAWSGGQQSGEQYF
TGTGCCTGGAGTGGCGGACAACAGTCGGGCGAGCAGTACTTC